Below are 15 T cell receptor beta chains sequenced from a single sample in a study of blood T cell repertoires in COVID-19. Measured with immunoSEQ multiplex PCR; TCRdb has only the in-frame clones, and not every one. The top ten hold approximately 4.2% of the sample, which has 95,000 to 150,000 clones, 86% seen once. Sequencing was done on a sample of peripheral blood. All receptors come from a man aged 40-55 years with acute or convalescent COVID-19.

CDR3 in DNA: TGTGCCACCAGTGACCCTAAGGACAGGGGCAGTTTCCTCTCTGGAAACACCATATATTTT. Its translation is CATSDPKDRGSFLSGNTIYF. V is TRBV24-1 and J is TRBJ1-3, with TRBD1 matching 9 bases. The CDR3 totals 20 residues. The trim removed 4 bases at V and 0 bases at J, leaving 15 bases unmatched. CDR1 is KGHDR, CDR2 SFDVKD, per germline.

The CDR3 coding sequence is TGTGCCAGCAGCGCAGAGCCCCCTGACAGACACTATGGCTACACCTTC. Its translation is CASSAEPPDRHYGYTF. V usage is TRBV9 and J usage is TRBJ1-2; tentative D call: TRBD1 (5 bases). Trimming took off 3 bases at V and 3 bases at J, with 18 bases between the two ends. Germline V lookup: CDR1 SGDLS, CDR2 YYNGEE. The CDR3 extends over 16 amino acids. The full variable domain, with the rest looked up from reference TRBV9 and TRBJ1-2, is DSGVTQTPKHLITATGQRVTLRCSPRSGDLSVYWYQQSLDQGLQFLIQYYNGEERAKGNILERFSAQQFPDLHSELNLSSLELGDSALYFCASSAEPPDRHYGYTFGSGTRLTVV.

The J gene is TRBJ1-1, the V gene TRBV14; no definite D call. The germline V gene encodes CDR1 SGHDN and CDR2 FVKESK. V shed 1 base and J shed 8 bases, with 8 bases lying between them. The CDR3 is 12 amino acids. In DNA, the CDR3 is TGTGCCAGCAGCCAAGTACGAACAGAAGCTTTCTTT. This encodes CASSQVRTEAFF.

The genes are TRBV6-6 and TRBJ2-5; TRBD2 aligns across 8 bases. The CDR3 contains 16 residues. Germline V gene sequence: CDR1 MNHNY, CDR2 SVGAGI (reference sequence). V lost 2 bases and J lost 5; bases outside the gene matches: 10. The CDR3 sequence is CASSYRPGLAGETQYF. The DNA of the CDR3 is TGTGCCAGCAGTTACCGCCCCGGACTAGCCGGGGAGACCCAGTACTTC.

The DNA for the CDR3 is TGTGCCAGCAGTTACCACAGGGGGAACACTGAAGCTTTCTTT. Its protein product is CASSYHRGNTEAFF. V gene TRBV6-6 combines with J gene TRBJ1-1; 7 nucleotides match TRBD1. The CDR3 contains 14 residues. Germline trimming cut 2 bases from V and 1 base from J; bases unmatched to any gene: 1. CDR1 is MNHNY, CDR2 SVGAGI, per germline (reference sequence).

The V gene is TRBV10-3, the J gene TRBJ2-2; D is unclear. Trimming pared 0 bases from V and 8 bases from J, leaving 10 bases between. This CDR3 is 14 amino acids long. CDR1 ENHRY and CDR2 SYGVKD come from the germline V gene. CDR3 sequence (DNA): TGTGCCATCAGTGAGTCGAAACTTGCTGGGGAGCTGTTTTTT. It specifies CAISESKLAGELFF.

The genes are TRBV9 and TRBJ1-2; D gene uncertain. The CDR3 spans 14 residues. Germline CDR1 reads SGDLS; CDR2 reads YYNGEE. V lost 7 bases and J 4 bases, leaving 17 bases between the germline ends. CDR3 region: CASGPYKDIYGYTF. CDR3 DNA: TGTGCCAGCGGGCCATACAAGGATATCTATGGCTACACCTTC.

The chain carries TRBV6-2 or TRBV6-3 and TRBJ1-5, with a weak D call TRBD1 (6 bases). The V gene lost 2 bases and the J gene lost 1 base, with 24 bases spanning the gap. The CDR3 has 20 residues. Germline CDR1 reads MNHEY; CDR2 reads SVGEGT. Here the CDR3 reads CASSYRNLSPGGRSNQPQHF. CDR3 nucleotide sequence: TGTGCCAGCAGTTACCGCAACCTTTCCCCTGGGGGCCGGAGCAATCAGCCCCAGCATTTT.

Here the CDR3 reads CASSFQGGDEKLFF. The CDR3 DNA follows: TGTGCCAGCAGTTTCCAGGGTGGGGATGAAAAACTGTTTTTT. J is TRBJ1-4 and V is TRBV6-5; D is possibly TRBD1 (5 bases). CDR3 length: 14 amino acids. With 4 bases removed from V and 6 bases from J, the gap between germline ends came to 12 bases. Germline V gene data show CDR1 as MNHEY and CDR2 as SVGAGI.

V usage is TRBV3-1 (or the pseudogene TRBV3-2) and J usage is TRBJ2-2; 8 bases agree with TRBD1. Germline V gene lookup returns CDR1 LGHDT and CDR2 YNNKEL (reference sequence). The CDR3 runs 18 residues. V gave up 3 bases and J gave up 5 bases; unmatched junction bases: 14. CDR3 protein: CASSHRGLRTGMTGELFF. The CDR3 DNA reads as TGTGCCAGCAGCCACCGTGGTCTACGGACAGGGATGACCGGGGAGCTGTTTTTT.

V is TRBV6-2 or TRBV6-3 and J is TRBJ2-1; 12 nucleotides align to TRBD2. Germline assignment: CDR1 MNHEY and CDR2 SVGEGT. V lost 2 bases to trimming and J lost 7 bases; unmatched junction nucleotides: 9. The CDR3 totals 17 residues. The DNA for the CDR3 is TGTGCCAGCAGTTACGGCCCTAGCGGGGGGGAGAGGAATGAGCAGTTCTTC. Translated, it gives CASSYGPSGGERNEQFF.

The rearrangement joins TRBV19 to TRBJ1-5; D ambiguous. Germline V gene data show CDR1 as LNHDA and CDR2 as SQIVND (reference sequence). The ends were cut back, 4 bases at V and 7 bases at J, with 20 bases in the middle. The CDR3 sequence is 16 residues long. CDR3 in amino acids: CASSTTLGSSGQPQHF. CDR3 nucleotides: TGTGCCAGTAGTACCACCCTCGGGTCCTCGGGGCAGCCCCAGCATTTT.

A few counts support this clone. The chain is built from TRBV5-4 and TRBJ2-2; 7 bases match TRBD2. The CDR3 runs 16 residues. CDR1 is SGHNT and CDR2 is YYREEE in the germline V gene (reference sequence). Unmatched junction bases numbered 4, after V lost 1 base and J lost 1 base. CDR3 bases: TGTGCCAGCAGCTTGCAGCGGGGTGTGAACACCGGGGAGCTGTTTTTT. Translation gives CASSLQRGVNTGELFF.

This chain uses TRBV19 with TRBJ2-7, with 7 nucleotides matching TRBD1. The V gene's germline CDR1 is LNHDA and CDR2 SQIVND (reference sequence). V was pared by 5 bases and J by 3 bases, with 7 bases of the junction left unmatched. This CDR3 contains 14 residues. In nucleotides, the CDR3 is TGTGCCAGTAGTCTGCGACAGGGTGGCTACGAGCAGTACTTC. The encoded protein is CASSLRQGGYEQYF.

In this sample, this clone turned up once. This sequence joins TRBV21-1 and TRBJ1-1; the listed D gene, TRBD1, was not tested against the DNA. TRBV21-1 is noted as a pseudogene. The CDR3 covers 18 residues. CDR3 nucleotides: TGTGCCAGCAGCTTCCCCTCCCGGGACAGGGGGAGGGACACTGAAGCTTTCTTT. Protein: CASSFPSRDRGRDTEAFF.